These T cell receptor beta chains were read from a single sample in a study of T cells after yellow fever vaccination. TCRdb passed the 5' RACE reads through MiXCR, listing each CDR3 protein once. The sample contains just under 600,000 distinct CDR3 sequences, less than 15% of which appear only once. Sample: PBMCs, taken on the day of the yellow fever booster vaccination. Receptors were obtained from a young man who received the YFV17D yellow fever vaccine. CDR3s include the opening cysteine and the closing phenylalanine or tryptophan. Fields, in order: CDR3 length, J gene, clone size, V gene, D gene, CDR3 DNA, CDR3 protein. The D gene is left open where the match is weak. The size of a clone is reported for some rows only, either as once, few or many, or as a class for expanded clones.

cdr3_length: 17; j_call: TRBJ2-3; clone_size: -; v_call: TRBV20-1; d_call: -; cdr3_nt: TGCAGTGCTAGAGATTTGAGCTCGCAGGGAAGCACAGATACGCAGTATTTT; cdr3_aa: CSARDLSSQGSTDTQYF
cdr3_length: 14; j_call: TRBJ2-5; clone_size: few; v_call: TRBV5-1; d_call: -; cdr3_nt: TGCGCCAGCAGCTTGGCAGGGAACCAAGAGACCCAGTACTTC; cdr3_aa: CASSLAGNQETQYF
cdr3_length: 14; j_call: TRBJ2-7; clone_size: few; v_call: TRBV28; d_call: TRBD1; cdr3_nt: TGTGCCAAGAACAGGGGGTACGACTCCTACGAGCAGTACTTC; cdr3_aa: CAKNRGYDSYEQYF
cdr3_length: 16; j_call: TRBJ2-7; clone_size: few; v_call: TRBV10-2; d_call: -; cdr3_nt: TGCGCCAGCAGCCCCCTAGGGAGGACTCAGTCCTACGAGCAGTACTTC; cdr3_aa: CASSPLGRTQSYEQYF
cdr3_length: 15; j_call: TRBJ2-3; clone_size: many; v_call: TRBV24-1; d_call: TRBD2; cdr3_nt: TGTGCCACCAGTGATTCGCGCGGGAGCGGAGATACGCAGTATTTT; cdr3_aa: CATSDSRGSGDTQYF
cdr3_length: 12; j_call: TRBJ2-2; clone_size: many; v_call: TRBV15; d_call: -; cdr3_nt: TGTGCCACCAGCAGATACACCGGGGAGCTGTTTTTT; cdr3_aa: CATSRYTGELFF
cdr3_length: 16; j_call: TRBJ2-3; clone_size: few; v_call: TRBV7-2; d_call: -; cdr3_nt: TGTGCCAGCAGCCCCCACCGGGGAGCGGGCACAGATACGCAGTATTTT; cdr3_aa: CASSPHRGAGTDTQYF
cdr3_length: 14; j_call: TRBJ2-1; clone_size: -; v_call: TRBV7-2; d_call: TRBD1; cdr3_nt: TGTGCCAGCAGTCCAGGGGGCGCTTCGAATGAGCAGTTCTTC; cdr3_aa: CASSPGGASNEQFF
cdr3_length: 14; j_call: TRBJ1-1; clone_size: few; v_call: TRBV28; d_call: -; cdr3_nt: TGTGCCAGCAGTCCCATTTGGGGGAACACTGAAGCTTTCTTT; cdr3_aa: CASSPIWGNTEAFF
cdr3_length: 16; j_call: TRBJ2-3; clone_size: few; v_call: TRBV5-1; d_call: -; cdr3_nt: TGCGCCAGCAGCTTGGTGGCCGGGGCTAGCGACTTTACGCAGTATTTT; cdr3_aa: CASSLVAGASDFTQYF
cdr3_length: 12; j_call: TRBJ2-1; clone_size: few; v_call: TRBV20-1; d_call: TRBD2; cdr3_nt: TGCAGTGTCATTCGACCGGGACTAGAGCAGTTCTTC; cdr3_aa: CSVIRPGLEQFF
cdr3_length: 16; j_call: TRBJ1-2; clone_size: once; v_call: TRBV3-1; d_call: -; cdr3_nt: TGTGCCAGCAGCCCCCGGACACGAATTTCTAACTATGGCTACACCTTC; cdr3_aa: CASSPRTRISNYGYTF
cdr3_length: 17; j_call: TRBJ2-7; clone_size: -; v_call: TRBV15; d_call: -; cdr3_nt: TGTGCCACCAGCAACCCGGGGTTGAGCGGGCTCACCTACGAGCAGTACTTC; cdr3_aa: CATSNPGLSGLTYEQYF